Given below is one T cell receptor (beta chain) in context. Its antigen is undetermined. This was the immunoSEQ version 4 assay in survey mode. Data came from immunoSEQ multiplex PCR; TCRdb stores just in-frame clones and leaves some out. The sample consists of 44,000 or so clones, approximately 91% of them appearing once. This record belongs to a study of persistence of HIV-infected CD4 T cells. Study context: Multiple blood draws of up to 180 mL, except a couple of donors with single leukapheresis. Study-level points and caveats: Proviral oligoclonality tracked with TCR oligoclonality within the same sorted cells.

Nonspecific anti-CD3/anti-CD28 bead stimulation represents the broad CD4+ T cell repertoire. Sorting selected CD4+ T cells upregulating both CD40 ligand and CD69. CD8+ T cells were removed from PBMCs prior to stimulation. CD8-depleted PBMCs were stimulated 15 to 20 hours with anti-CD28/CD49d costimulation, CD40-blocking antibody and enfuvirtide. The sequences come from CD4+ T cells sorted from PBMCs after approximately 20-hour stimulation, collected from a patient who received antiretroviral therapy. The sequence was obtained from an adult man with HIV who was CMV-seropositive.

The CDR3 sequence is CSVEAGWEYF. DNA of the CDR3: TGCAGCGTTGAAGCGGGGTGGGAGTACTTC. The chain links TRBV29-1 to TRBJ2-5, with D possibly matching TRBD2 (5 bases). Germline V gives CDR1 SQVTM, CDR2 ANQGSEA. V lost 1 base to trimming and J lost 12 bases, with 9 bases between them. The CDR3 spans 10 residues.